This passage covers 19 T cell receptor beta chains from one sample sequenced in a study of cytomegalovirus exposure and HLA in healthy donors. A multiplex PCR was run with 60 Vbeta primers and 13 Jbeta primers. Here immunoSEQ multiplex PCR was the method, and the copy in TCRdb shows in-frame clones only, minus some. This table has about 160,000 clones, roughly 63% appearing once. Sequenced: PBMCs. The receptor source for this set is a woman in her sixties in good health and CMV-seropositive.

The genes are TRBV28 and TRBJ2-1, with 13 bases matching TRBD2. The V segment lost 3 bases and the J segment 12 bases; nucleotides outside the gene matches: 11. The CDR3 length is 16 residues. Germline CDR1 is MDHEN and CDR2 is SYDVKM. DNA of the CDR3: TGTGCCAGCAGTTTTGGCGGGACTAGCGGGACCGTTGGGCAGTTCTTC. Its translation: CASSFGGTSGTVGQFF.

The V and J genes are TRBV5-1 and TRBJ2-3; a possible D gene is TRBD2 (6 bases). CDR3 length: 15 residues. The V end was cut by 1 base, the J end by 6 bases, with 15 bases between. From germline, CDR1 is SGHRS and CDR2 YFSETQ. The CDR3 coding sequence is TGCGCCAGCAGCTTGTCGCTAAGCGGAGGGGATACGCAGTATTTT. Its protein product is CASSLSLSGGDTQYF.

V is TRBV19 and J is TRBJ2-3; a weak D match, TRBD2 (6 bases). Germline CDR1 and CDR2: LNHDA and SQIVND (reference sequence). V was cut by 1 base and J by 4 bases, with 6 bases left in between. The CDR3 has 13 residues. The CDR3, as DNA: TGTGCCAGTAGTATAGTAGCGGCAGATACGCAGTATTTT. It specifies CASSIVAADTQYF.

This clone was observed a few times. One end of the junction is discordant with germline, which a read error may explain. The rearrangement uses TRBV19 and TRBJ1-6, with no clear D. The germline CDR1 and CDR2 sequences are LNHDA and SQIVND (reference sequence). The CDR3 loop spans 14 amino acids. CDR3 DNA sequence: TGTGCCAGTAGTCCGAGCTCCTATAATTCCCCCCTCCACTTT. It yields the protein CASSPSSYNSPLHF. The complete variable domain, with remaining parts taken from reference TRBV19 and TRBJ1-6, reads DGGITQSPKYLFRKEGQNVTLSCEQNLNHDAMYWYRQDPGQGLRLIYYSQIVNDFQKGDIAEGYSVSREKKESFPLTVTSAQKNPTAFYLCASSPSSYNSPLHFGNGTRLTVT.

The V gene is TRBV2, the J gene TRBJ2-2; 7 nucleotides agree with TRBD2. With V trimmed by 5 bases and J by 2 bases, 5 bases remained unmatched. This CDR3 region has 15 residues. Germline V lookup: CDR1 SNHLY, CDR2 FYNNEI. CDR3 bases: TGTGCCAGCAGTTCAGGACTAGATAACACCGGGGAGCTGTTTTTT. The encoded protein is CASSSGLDNTGELFF.

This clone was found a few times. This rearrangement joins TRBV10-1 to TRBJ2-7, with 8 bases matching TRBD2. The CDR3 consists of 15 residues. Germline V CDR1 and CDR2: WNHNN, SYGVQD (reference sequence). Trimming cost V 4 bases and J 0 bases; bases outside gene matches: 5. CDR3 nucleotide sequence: TGCGCCAGCAGTGGAGATAGCGGGAACTCCTACGAGCAGTACTTC. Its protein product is CASSGDSGNSYEQYF.

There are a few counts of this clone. The CDR3 is CASSRHSSGANVLTF. Written as DNA, the CDR3 is TGTGCCAGCAGCCGACACTCCTCTGGGGCCAACGTCCTGACTTTC. The gene calls are TRBV21-1 and TRBJ2-6; the table assigns TRBD1, which was not confirmed against the DNA. TRBV21-1 is labeled a pseudogene. This CDR3 is built from 15 residues.

CDR3 coding DNA: TGTGCCAGCAGTTACTCCCCCATGAACACTGAAGCTTTCTTT. It codes for CASSYSPMNTEAFF. The chain uses TRBV6-5 and TRBJ1-1, with D uncertain. Germline loops: CDR1 MNHEY, CDR2 SVGAGI. Trimming took 0 bases from V and 0 from J, leaving 5 bases between them. CDR3 length: 14 residues.

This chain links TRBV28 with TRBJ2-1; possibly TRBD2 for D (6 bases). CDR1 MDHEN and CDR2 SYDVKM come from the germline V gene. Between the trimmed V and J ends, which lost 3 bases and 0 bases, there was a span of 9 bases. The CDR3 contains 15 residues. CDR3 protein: CASSFRDSSYNEQFF. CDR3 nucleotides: TGTGCCAGCAGTTTTAGGGACTCCTCCTACAATGAGCAGTTCTTC.

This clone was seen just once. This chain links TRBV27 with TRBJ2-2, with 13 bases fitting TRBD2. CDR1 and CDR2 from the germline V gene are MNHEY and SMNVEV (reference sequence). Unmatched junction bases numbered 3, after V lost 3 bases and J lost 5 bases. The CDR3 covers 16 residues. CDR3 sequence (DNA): TGTGCCAGCAGTTTCTTACTAGCGGGAGGGACCGGGGAGCTGTTTTTT. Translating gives CASSFLLAGGTGELFF.

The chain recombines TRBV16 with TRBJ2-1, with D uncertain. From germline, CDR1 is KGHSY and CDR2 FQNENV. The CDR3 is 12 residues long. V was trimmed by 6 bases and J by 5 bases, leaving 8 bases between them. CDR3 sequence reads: CASRHTNNEQFF. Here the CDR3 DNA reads TGTGCCAGCAGACACACAAACAATGAGCAGTTCTTC.

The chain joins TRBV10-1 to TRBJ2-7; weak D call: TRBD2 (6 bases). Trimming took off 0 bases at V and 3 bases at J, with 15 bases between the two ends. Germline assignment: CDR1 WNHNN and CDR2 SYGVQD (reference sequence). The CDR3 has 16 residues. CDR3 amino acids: CASSESGLARNYEQYF. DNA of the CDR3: TGCGCCAGCAGTGAGTCGGGCCTAGCGAGAAACTACGAGCAGTACTTC.

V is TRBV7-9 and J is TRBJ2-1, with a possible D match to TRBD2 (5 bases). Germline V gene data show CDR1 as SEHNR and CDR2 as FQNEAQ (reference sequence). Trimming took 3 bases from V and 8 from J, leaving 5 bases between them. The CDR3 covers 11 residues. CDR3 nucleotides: TGTGCCAGCAGCTTCGGGGATGAGCAGTTCTTC. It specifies CASSFGDEQFF.

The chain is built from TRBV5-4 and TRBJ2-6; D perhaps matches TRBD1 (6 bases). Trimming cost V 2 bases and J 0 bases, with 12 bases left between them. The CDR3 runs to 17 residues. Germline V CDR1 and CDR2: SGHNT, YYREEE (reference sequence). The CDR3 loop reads CASSLQGRSSGANVLTF. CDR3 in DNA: TGTGCCAGCAGCTTACAGGGCCGAAGCTCTGGGGCCAACGTCCTGACTTTC.

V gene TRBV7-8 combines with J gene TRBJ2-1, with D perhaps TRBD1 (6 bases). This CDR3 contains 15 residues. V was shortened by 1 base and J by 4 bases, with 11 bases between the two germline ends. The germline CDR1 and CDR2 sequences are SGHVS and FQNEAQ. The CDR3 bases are TGTGCCAGCAGCTTAGGCCCAGGGGAGTACAATGAGCAGTTCTTC. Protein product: CASSLGPGEYNEQFF.

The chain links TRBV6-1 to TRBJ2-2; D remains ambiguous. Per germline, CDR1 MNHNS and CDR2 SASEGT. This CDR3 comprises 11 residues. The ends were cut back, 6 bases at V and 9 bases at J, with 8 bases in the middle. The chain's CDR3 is CASRLVRELFF. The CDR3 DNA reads TGTGCCAGCAGACTGGTACGGGAGCTGTTTTTT.

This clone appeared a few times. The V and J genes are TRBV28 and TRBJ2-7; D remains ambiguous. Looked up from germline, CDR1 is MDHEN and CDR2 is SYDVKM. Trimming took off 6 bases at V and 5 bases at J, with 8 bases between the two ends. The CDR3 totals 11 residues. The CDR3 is CASRSSHEQYF. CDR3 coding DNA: TGTGCCAGCAGGTCGAGCCACGAGCAGTACTTC.

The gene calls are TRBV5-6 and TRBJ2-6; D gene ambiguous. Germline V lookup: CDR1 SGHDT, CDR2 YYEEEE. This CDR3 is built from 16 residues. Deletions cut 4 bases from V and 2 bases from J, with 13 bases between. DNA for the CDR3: TGTGCCAGCAGCCCGGGTTCCAGCCCTGGGGCCAACGTCCTGACTTTC. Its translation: CASSPGSSPGANVLTF.

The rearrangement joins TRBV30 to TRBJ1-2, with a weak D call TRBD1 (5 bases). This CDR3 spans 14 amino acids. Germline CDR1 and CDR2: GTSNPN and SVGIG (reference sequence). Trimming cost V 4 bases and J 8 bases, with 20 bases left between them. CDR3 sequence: CAWKGAFETLGYTF. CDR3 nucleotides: TGTGCCTGGAAAGGGGCGTTCGAGACGCTAGGCTACACCTTC.